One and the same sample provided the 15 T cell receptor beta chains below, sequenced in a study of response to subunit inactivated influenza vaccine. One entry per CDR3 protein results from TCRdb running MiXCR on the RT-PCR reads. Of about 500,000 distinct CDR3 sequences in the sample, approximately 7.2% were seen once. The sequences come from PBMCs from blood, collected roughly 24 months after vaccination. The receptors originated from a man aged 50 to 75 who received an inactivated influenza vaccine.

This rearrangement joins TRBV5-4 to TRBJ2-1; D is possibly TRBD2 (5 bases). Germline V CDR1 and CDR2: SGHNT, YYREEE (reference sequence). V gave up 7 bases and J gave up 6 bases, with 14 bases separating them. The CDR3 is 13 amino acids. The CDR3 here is CASGSRGGNEQFF. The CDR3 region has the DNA TGTGCCAGCGGTAGCCGGGGTGGCAATGAGCAGTTCTTC.

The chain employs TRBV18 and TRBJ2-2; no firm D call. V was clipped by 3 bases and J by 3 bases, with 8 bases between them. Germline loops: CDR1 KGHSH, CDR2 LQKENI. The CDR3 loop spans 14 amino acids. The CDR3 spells CASSPKQDTGELFF. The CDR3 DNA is TGTGCCAGCTCACCGAAGCAGGACACCGGGGAGCTGTTTTTT.

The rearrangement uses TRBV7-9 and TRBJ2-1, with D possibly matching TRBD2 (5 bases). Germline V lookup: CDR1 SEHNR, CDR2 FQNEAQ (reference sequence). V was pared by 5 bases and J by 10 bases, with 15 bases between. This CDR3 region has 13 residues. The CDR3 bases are TGTGCCAGCAGCCCCCGGGTGGGAGACGAGCAGTTCTTC. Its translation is CASSPRVGDEQFF.

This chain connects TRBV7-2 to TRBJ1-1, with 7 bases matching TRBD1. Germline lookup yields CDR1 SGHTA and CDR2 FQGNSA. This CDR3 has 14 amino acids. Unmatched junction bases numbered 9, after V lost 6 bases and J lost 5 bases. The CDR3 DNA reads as TGTGCCAGCAGATCTACAGGGGCTGAAACTGAAGCTTTCTTT. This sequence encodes CASRSTGAETEAFF.

Here the CDR3 DNA reads TGTGCCAGCAGCAAAGTTCAAACCCACAGGGAGTCCGTAGAGACCCAGTACTTC. This translates into CASSKVQTHRESVETQYF. The chain links TRBV21-1 to TRBJ2-5; TRBD1 is taken as the D call from the table, unchecked against the DNA. TRBV21-1 is a recognized pseudogene. CDR3 length: 18 residues.

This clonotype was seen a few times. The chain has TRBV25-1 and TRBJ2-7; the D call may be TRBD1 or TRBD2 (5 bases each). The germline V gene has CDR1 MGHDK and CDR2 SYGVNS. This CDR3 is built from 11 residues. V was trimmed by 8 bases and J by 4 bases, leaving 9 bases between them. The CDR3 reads CASRDPYEQYF. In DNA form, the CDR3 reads TGTGCCAGCCGGGACCCATACGAGCAGTACTTC.

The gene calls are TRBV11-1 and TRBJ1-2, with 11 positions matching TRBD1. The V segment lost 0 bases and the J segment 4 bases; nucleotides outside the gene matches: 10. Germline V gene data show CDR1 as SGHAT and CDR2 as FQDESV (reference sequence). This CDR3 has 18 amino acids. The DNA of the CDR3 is TGTGCCAGCAGCTTAGCGCCGGGACAGGGGGGTGAGGGCTATGGCTACACCTTC. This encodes CASSLAPGQGGEGYGYTF.

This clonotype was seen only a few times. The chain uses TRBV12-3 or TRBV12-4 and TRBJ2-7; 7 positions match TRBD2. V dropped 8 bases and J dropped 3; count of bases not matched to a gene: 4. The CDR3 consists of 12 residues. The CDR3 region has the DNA TGTGCCAGCTCCGGGACTAACTACGAGCAGTACTTC. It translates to CASSGTNYEQYF.

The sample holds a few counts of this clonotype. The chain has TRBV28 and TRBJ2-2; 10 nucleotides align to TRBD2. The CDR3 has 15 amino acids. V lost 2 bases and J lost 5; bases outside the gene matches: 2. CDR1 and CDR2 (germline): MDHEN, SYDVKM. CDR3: CASSLLSGRTGELFF. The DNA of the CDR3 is TGTGCCAGCAGTTTACTTAGCGGGAGGACCGGGGAGCTGTTTTTT.

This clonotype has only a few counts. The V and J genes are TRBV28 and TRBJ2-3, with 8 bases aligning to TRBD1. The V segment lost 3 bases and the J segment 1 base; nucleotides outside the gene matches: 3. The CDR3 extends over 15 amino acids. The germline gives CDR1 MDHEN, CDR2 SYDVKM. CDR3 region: CASSFPGQGTDTQYF. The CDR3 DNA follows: TGTGCCAGCAGTTTCCCGGGACAGGGCACAGATACGCAGTATTTT.

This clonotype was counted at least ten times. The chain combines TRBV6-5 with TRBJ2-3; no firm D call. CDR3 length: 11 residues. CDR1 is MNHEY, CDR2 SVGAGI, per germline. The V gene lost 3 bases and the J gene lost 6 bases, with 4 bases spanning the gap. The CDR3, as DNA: TGTGCCAGCAGTTATAAGGATACGCAGTATTTT. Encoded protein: CASSYKDTQYF.

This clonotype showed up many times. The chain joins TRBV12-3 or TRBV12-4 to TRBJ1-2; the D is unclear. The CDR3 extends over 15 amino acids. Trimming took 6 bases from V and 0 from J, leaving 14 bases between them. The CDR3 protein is CASSRGSSSNYGYTF. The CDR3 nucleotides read TGTGCCAGCAGCCGCGGCAGCTCCTCTAACTATGGCTACACCTTC.

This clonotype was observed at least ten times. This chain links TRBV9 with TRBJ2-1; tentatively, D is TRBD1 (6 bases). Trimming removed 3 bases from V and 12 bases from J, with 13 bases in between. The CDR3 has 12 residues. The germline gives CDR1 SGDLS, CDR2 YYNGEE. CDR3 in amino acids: CASSEDSGMQFF. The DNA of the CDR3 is TGTGCCAGCAGCGAGGACAGTGGCATGCAGTTCTTC.

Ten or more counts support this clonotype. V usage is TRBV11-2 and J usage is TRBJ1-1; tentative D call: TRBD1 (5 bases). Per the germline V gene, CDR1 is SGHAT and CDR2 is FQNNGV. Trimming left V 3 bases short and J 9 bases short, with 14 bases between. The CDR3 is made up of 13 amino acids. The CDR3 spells CASSLGGMEKAFF. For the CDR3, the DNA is TGTGCCAGCAGCTTGGGGGGAATGGAAAAAGCTTTCTTT.

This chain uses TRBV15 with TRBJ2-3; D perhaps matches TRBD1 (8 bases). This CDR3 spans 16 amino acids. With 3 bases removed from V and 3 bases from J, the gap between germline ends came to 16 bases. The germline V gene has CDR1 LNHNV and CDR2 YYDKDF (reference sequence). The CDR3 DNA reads TGTGCCACCAGCAGGCGACAGGGGAGGGGGACAGATACGCAGTATTTT. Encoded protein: CATSRRQGRGTDTQYF.